This T cell receptor beta chain was identified in a study of T cell changes during pregnancy in multiple sclerosis. Germline V gene lookup returns CDR1 LGHNA and CDR2 YSLEER. This CDR3 is built from 17 residues. V gave up 3 bases and J gave up 2 bases; unmatched junction bases: 7. Produced via immunoSEQ multiplex PCR; TCRdb's table is partial and in-frame only. The sample lists around 30,000 clones, around nine tenths occurring once. This clone was seen many times. This sequence originates from a female donor with multiple sclerosis, enrolled in a pregnancy study. The source was CD8+ T cells from peripheral blood mononuclear cells, collected in the third trimester of pregnancy. J is TRBJ2-1 and V is TRBV4-3, with TRBD1 matching 10 bases. CDR3 nucleotides: TGCGCCAGCAGCCAGGCCGGGACAGGGGAAGCCTACAATGAGCAGTTCTTC. It encodes CASSQAGTGEAYNEQFF.